Below are 21 T cell receptor beta chains sequenced from a single sample in a study of blood T cell repertoires in COVID-19. The method was immunoSEQ multiplex PCR; TCRdb's version includes in-frame clones alone and lacks a portion of them. The table lists about 200,000 clones, over 75% of them singletons, with almost 4.5% in the top ten. The sample taken for sequencing was peripheral blood. These receptors came from a man aged 50 to 59 with acute or convalescent COVID-19.

The J gene is TRBJ2-7, the V gene TRBV2; a possible D gene is TRBD1 (6 bases). V was clipped by 6 bases and J by 2 bases, with 14 bases between them. The CDR3 covers 14 residues. Germline V gene data show CDR1 as SNHLY and CDR2 as FYNNEI. CDR3: CASRTGFSPYEQYF. In nucleotides, the CDR3 is TGTGCCAGCAGAACAGGGTTTAGTCCCTACGAGCAGTACTTC.

This clone was detected only once. The chain couples TRBV6-5 to TRBJ2-5, with 7 bases matching TRBD2. The V gene's germline CDR1 is MNHEY and CDR2 SVGAGI. V lost 4 bases and J lost 7; bases outside the gene matches: 12. The CDR3 has 15 residues. The CDR3 sequence: CASSSAGESHGTQYF. CDR3 coding DNA: TGTGCCAGCAGTTCGGCGGGGGAAAGTCATGGGACCCAGTACTTC.

The rearrangement links TRBV24-1 to TRBJ2-1, with TRBD2 matching 9 bases. CDR1 is KGHDR and CDR2 is SFDVKD in the germline V gene. The CDR3 runs 15 residues. With 4 bases clipped from V and 7 bases from J, the junction kept 7 bases outside the gene matches. CDR3 DNA: TGTGCCACCAGTGACTCCGGGACTAGCAGTAATGAGCAGTTCTTC. Translating gives CATSDSGTSSNEQFF.

In DNA, the CDR3 is TGTGCCAGCCGAAAACGGACAGGGCAATACAATGAGCAGTTCTTC. It encodes CASRKRTGQYNEQFF. This chain uses TRBV2 with TRBJ2-1, with TRBD1 identical over 8 bases. Germline loops: CDR1 SNHLY, CDR2 FYNNEI. The CDR3 loop spans 15 amino acids. J gave up 4 bases and V 8 bases, and 10 bases lay outside the gene matches.

The chain couples TRBV6-5 to TRBJ2-7; 7 bases line up with TRBD1. CDR1 MNHEY and CDR2 SVGAGI come from the germline V gene. V shed 10 bases, J shed 1 base, and the junction held 10 bases outside the gene matches. The CDR3 runs to 14 residues. The CDR3 sequence: CATSLGQPSYEQYF. In DNA, the CDR3 is TGTGCCACCAGCTTGGGACAGCCATCCTACGAGCAGTACTTC.

The chain couples TRBV7-6 to TRBJ2-7, with D tentatively TRBD1 (7 bases). The CDR3 covers 18 residues. Deletions cut 4 bases from V and 3 bases from J, with 25 bases between. CDR1 and CDR2 from the germline V gene are SGHVS and FNYEAQ. CDR3 in DNA: TGTGCCAGCAGCTCTCGGGGTCCCGGGGGCAGGGGGAACTACGAGCAGTACTTC. This codes for CASSSRGPGGRGNYEQYF.

The V gene is TRBV25-1, the J gene TRBJ1-2; 11 bases agree with TRBD1. The CDR3 totals 14 residues. The V and J ends lost 3 bases and 9 bases, in that order; junction bases with no gene match: 6. CDR1 MGHDK and CDR2 SYGVNS come from the germline V gene. CDR3 sequence (DNA): TGTGCCAGCAGTGAGGCCGGGACAGGGGGACGCTACACCTTC. It specifies CASSEAGTGGRYTF.

V gene TRBV7-2 combines with J gene TRBJ2-4, with 7 bases lining up with TRBD1. Germline-derived CDR1 and CDR2 are SGHTA and FQGNSA. The CDR3 has 16 amino acids. Trimming at V came to 5 bases and at J to 9 bases, leaving 16 bases not matched to a gene. DNA of the CDR3: TGTGCCAGCAGCATATACCCGACAGGGTTTGGAGGCATTCAGTACTTC. This translates into CASSIYPTGFGGIQYF.

This sequence joins TRBV5-5 and TRBJ2-1; 7 bases match TRBD2. CDR3 length: 17 amino acids. Unmatched junction bases numbered 12, after V lost 4 bases and J lost 2 bases. Germline lookup yields CDR1 SGHKS and CDR2 YYEKEE (reference sequence). The CDR3 DNA follows: TGTGCCAGCAGCCTGGAGGTTTGGGCGGGGGCCTACAATGAGCAGTTCTTC. As protein: CASSLEVWAGAYNEQFF.

In this sample, this clone turned up once. This sample includes further DNA sequences coding for the same CDR3. The chain is built from TRBV3-1 (or the pseudogene TRBV3-2) and TRBJ1-5; 9 nucleotides line up with TRBD1. V was pared by 0 bases and J by 4 bases, with 4 bases of the junction left unmatched. Germline CDR1 and CDR2: LGHDT and YNNKEL (reference sequence). The CDR3 extends over 16 amino acids. For the CDR3, the DNA is TGTGCCAGCAGCCAAGATCCGGGGACAGGGAATCAGCCCCAGCATTTT. Amino acids: CASSQDPGTGNQPQHF.

The chain has TRBV5-6 and TRBJ1-3; tentatively, D is TRBD1 (5 bases). Trimming removed 4 bases at V and 4 bases at J, with 18 bases between. The CDR3 has 16 amino acids. Looked up from germline, CDR1 is SGHDT and CDR2 is YYEEEE. The CDR3 DNA is TGTGCCAGCAGCCCCGACAGACCCCGCGGCGGAAACACCATATATTTT. Amino acids: CASSPDRPRGGNTIYF.

The gene calls are TRBV6-5 and TRBJ1-4; 8 bases are shared with TRBD1. Trimming at V came to 6 bases and at J to 7 bases, leaving 7 bases not matched to a gene. The CDR3 totals 14 residues. The germline gives CDR1 MNHEY, CDR2 SVGAGI. The CDR3 DNA reads as TGTGCCAGCAGCTCGGACAGGGTTAGTGAAAAACTGTTTTTT. Protein: CASSSDRVSEKLFF.

DNA of the CDR3: TGTGCCAGAAGCTCGGACAGGGGGCGCGAAGCTTTCTTT. Residues: CARSSDRGREAFF. The chain recombines TRBV5-3 with TRBJ1-1; TRBD1 matches 11 bases. Being an ORF, TRBV5-3 has a function that is uncertain. V shed 3 bases and J 8 bases; nucleotides not matched to a gene: 3. There are 13 residues in the CDR3.

The chain combines TRBV7-9 with TRBJ1-6; 7 bases agree with TRBD1. CDR1 is SEHNR and CDR2 is FQNEAQ in the germline V gene (reference sequence). The CDR3 loop spans 16 amino acids. Trimming removed 1 base from V and 6 bases from J; junction bases left unmatched: 6. CDR3 amino acids: CASSLDGTVVNSPLHF. The CDR3 DNA sequence: TGTGCCAGCAGCTTAGACGGGACAGTAGTTAATTCACCCCTCCACTTT.

The chain carries TRBV24-1 and TRBJ1-1; maybe TRBD1 (5 bases). Looked up from germline, CDR1 is KGHDR and CDR2 is SFDVKD. The V end lost 4 bases, the J end lost 10 bases, and 18 bases lay between the germline ends. The CDR3 sequence is 14 residues long. CDR3 DNA sequence: TGTGCCACCAGTGACGCGGGACTGGAGAATGGAGCTTTCTTT. As protein: CATSDAGLENGAFF.

This sequence joins TRBV6-5 and TRBJ1-1; no clear D gene. The V gene lost 8 bases and the J gene lost 1 base, with 17 bases spanning the gap. This CDR3 region has 15 residues. Per germline, CDR1 MNHEY and CDR2 SVGAGI. This CDR3 reads CASPQRELGNTEAFF. In DNA, the CDR3 is TGTGCCAGCCCTCAACGGGAGTTGGGGAACACTGAAGCTTTCTTT.

Concerning this clone itself: The same CDR3 can be traced to other DNA sequences in this sample. The V gene is TRBV12-3 or TRBV12-4, the J gene TRBJ1-1; no definite D call. V dropped 6 bases and J dropped 1 base, with 9 bases sitting between them. The length of the CDR3 is 13 residues. The CDR3 region has the DNA TGTGCCAGCAGCCCCACTGGGAACACTGAAGCTTTCTTT. As protein: CASSPTGNTEAFF.

This chain uses TRBV5-1 with TRBJ1-5; tentative D call: TRBD1 (6 bases). The germline gives CDR1 SGHRS, CDR2 YFSETQ. The V gene lost 2 bases and the J gene lost 2 bases, with 23 bases spanning the gap. The CDR3 is made up of 19 amino acids. As DNA, the CDR3 is TGCGCCAGCAGCTTATGGTCAGGGGTGTACAGGGCGGGCAATCAGCCCCAGCATTTT. This codes for CASSLWSGVYRAGNQPQHF.

V is TRBV27 and J is TRBJ2-2, with TRBD1 matching over 10 bases. The CDR3 is 14 residues long. Losses at the gene ends were 6 bases for V and 6 bases for J; bases not matched to a gene: 4. From germline, CDR1 is MNHEY and CDR2 SMNVEV (reference sequence). CDR3 protein: CASRDRGIAGELFF. The CDR3 region has the DNA TGTGCCAGCAGGGACAGGGGGATCGCCGGGGAGCTGTTTTTT.

The sample holds one count of this clone. The CDR3 loop is CASSLRLGGVDNGYTF. CDR3 in DNA: TGTGCCAGCAGCTTGAGGCTAGGCGGGGTGGATAATGGCTACACCTTC. The chain combines TRBV5-8 with TRBJ1-2; D not resolved. The germline V gene encodes CDR1 SGHTS and CDR2 YDEGEE. The CDR3 runs to 16 residues. Between the trimmed V and J ends, which lost 1 base and 6 bases, there was a span of 19 bases.

The V call is TRBV18, the J call TRBJ1-6; 7 bases align to TRBD1. CDR1 KGHSH and CDR2 LQKENI come from the germline V gene. V gave up 3 bases and J gave up 7 bases; unmatched junction bases: 9. This CDR3 has 16 residues. The CDR3: CASSPTDRANNSPLHF. Here the CDR3 DNA reads TGTGCCAGCTCACCTACTGACAGGGCAAACAATTCACCCCTCCACTTT.